The present entry profiles one T cell receptor beta chain with its context. Its matching antigen is unknown. The data are from a study of cytomegalovirus exposure and HLA in healthy donors. Germline assignment: CDR1 SGHTA and CDR2 FQGNSA. V dropped 5 bases and J dropped 7; count of bases not matched to a gene: 5. The length of the CDR3 is 14 residues. The study, taken as a whole, reports: There were several of the most significant clusters that appeared linked to common viral pathogens in a later analysis. Immune exposure information comprised only CMV serostatus. The authors later found most CMV-associated TCR beta chains appeared HLA-restricted.

A multiplex PCR was run with 60 Vbeta primers and 13 Jbeta primers. The table came from immunoSEQ multiplex PCR; TCRdb's copy has only in-frame clones and leaves some out. Among about 180,000 clones listed, over 75% were seen once. The chain has TRBV7-2 and TRBJ2-7; 13 nucleotides agree with TRBD2. This receptor was taken from a woman in her 30s in good health and CMV-seronegative. The sample comprised PBMCs. CDR3 region: CASSRTSGGGEQYF. In DNA form, the CDR3 reads TGTGCCAGCAGCCGGACTAGCGGGGGAGGGGAGCAGTACTTC. The full variable domain, in which reference TRBV7-2 and TRBJ2-7 provide the parts outside the CDR3, is GAGVSQSPSNKVTEKGKDVELRCDPISGHTALYWYRQSLGQGLEFLIYFQGNSAPDKSGLPSDRFSAERTGGSVSTLTIQRTQQEDSAVYLCASSRTSGGGEQYFGPGTRLTVT.